These 17 T cell receptor beta chains were all obtained from the same sample, sequenced in a study of T cell responses to AZD1222 COVID-19 vaccine. TCRdb keeps only in-frame clones here, not all; method: immunoSEQ multiplex PCR. The data contain 95,000 to 120,000 clones, approximately 86% of them singletons. This specimen was peripheral blood, taken on day 0 of AZD1222 vaccination. All receptors come from an adult in good health.

The V gene is TRBV11-2, the J gene TRBJ1-5; 10 bases map to TRBD1. With 5 bases clipped from V and 7 bases from J, the junction kept 8 bases outside the gene matches. Germline V gene sequence: CDR1 SGHAT, CDR2 FQNNGV. The CDR3 runs 15 residues. CDR3 sequence reads: CASSLGTGDRQPQHF. CDR3 in DNA: TGTGCCAGCAGCCTAGGGACAGGGGACAGGCAGCCCCAGCATTTT.

The chain has TRBV5-1 and TRBJ2-7, with D possibly TRBD1 on 6 matching bases. Germline assignment: CDR1 SGHRS and CDR2 YFSETQ. V was pared by 3 bases and J by 0 bases, with 13 bases between. CDR3 length: 15 residues. In DNA, the CDR3 is TGCGCCAGCAGCTCGAGACAGGTGAACTCCTACGAGCAGTACTTC. This codes for CASSSRQVNSYEQYF.

This chain uses TRBV28 with TRBJ1-5; TRBD1 might be the D (6 bases). The CDR3 totals 15 residues. V was cut by 4 bases and J by 1 base, with 11 bases left in between. The V gene's germline CDR1 is MDHEN and CDR2 SYDVKM. As DNA, the CDR3 is TGTGCCAGCAGTTCCCAGGGGACCAGCAATCAGCCCCAGCATTTT. Protein product: CASSSQGTSNQPQHF.

The chain couples TRBV11-1 to TRBJ2-1, with 7 nucleotides matching TRBD2. CDR1 is SGHAT, CDR2 FQDESV, per germline (reference sequence). V was pared by 3 bases and J by 8 bases, with 1 base of the junction left unmatched. This CDR3 spans 12 amino acids. The CDR3 DNA sequence: TGTGCCAGCAGCTTGGGGGGGGATGAGCAGTTCTTC. As protein: CASSLGGDEQFF.

This sequence joins TRBV6-1 and TRBJ1-5; D is unclear. Germline V gene sequence: CDR1 MNHNS, CDR2 SASEGT. The CDR3 has 13 residues. V lost 1 base, J lost 11 bases, and 12 bases lay in between. In nucleotides, the CDR3 is TGTGCCAGCAGTGAAGAGGGATTATATTCCCAGCATTTT. Translating it yields CASSEEGLYSQHF.

The rearrangement uses TRBV5-4 and TRBJ2-1; the D is unclear. Germline CDR1 SGHNT, CDR2 YYREEE (reference sequence). The length of the CDR3 is 15 residues. Trimming cost V 4 bases and J 4 bases, with 15 bases left between them. The CDR3, as DNA: TGTGCCAGCAGCACATACACTGAAGTTTACAATGAGCAGTTCTTC. It encodes CASSTYTEVYNEQFF.

The chain is built from TRBV9 and TRBJ1-2; D uncertain. This CDR3 comprises 13 residues. V lost 1 base, J lost 2 bases, and 6 bases lay in between. CDR1 SGDLS and CDR2 YYNGEE come from the germline V gene. DNA for the CDR3: TGTGCCAGCAGCGTAACGGAAAACTATGGCTACACCTTC. Its protein product is CASSVTENYGYTF.

In the case of this clone: The sample contains more than one DNA sequence encoding this CDR3. V usage is TRBV6-5 and J usage is TRBJ1-2, with D unclear. CDR1 and CDR2 (germline): MNHEY, SVGAGI. This CDR3 contains 11 residues. V lost 6 bases and J lost 4, with 6 bases in between. CDR3 sequence reads: CASSPGYGYTF. As DNA, the CDR3 is TGTGCCAGCAGCCCCGGCTATGGCTACACCTTC.

The V call is TRBV2, the J call TRBJ1-5; D is possibly TRBD1 (5 bases). The V and J ends lost 0 bases and 3 bases respectively, with 9 bases between them. Germline lookup yields CDR1 SNHLY and CDR2 FYNNEI. There are 15 residues in the CDR3. The CDR3 loop reads CASSEARGNNQPQHF. The CDR3 nucleotides read TGTGCCAGCAGTGAAGCGAGGGGTAACAATCAGCCCCAGCATTTT.

This clone showed up just a few times. This chain joins TRBV28 and TRBJ2-3; the match to TRBD1 covers 9 bases. The CDR3 length is 16 residues. Per the germline V gene, CDR1 is MDHEN and CDR2 is SYDVKM. V lost 5 bases, J lost 0 bases, and 6 bases stayed unmatched. CDR3 amino acids: CASSLTGTGSTDTQYF. DNA of the CDR3: TGTGCCAGCAGTCTAACCGGGACAGGGAGCACAGATACGCAGTATTTT.

The chain employs TRBV11-2 and TRBJ2-5; D may be TRBD1 (7 bases). Germline values: CDR1 SGHAT, CDR2 FQNNGV. V lost 5 bases and J lost 5, with 24 bases in between. There are 17 residues in the CDR3. The CDR3 region is CASSPNSLLTGRETQYF. The CDR3 DNA reads as TGTGCCAGCAGCCCCAACTCACTCTTGACAGGGAGGGAGACCCAGTACTTC.

V and J are TRBV6-2 or TRBV6-3 and TRBJ1-2; D is undetermined. The germline gives CDR1 MNHEY, CDR2 SVGEGT. The CDR3 runs to 14 residues. Trimming cost V 4 bases and J 8 bases, with 17 bases left between them. The CDR3 sequence is CASSLRSGPRGYTF. In nucleotides, the CDR3 is TGTGCCAGCAGTTTGCGTTCCGGGCCGCGGGGCTACACCTTC.

This clone was picked up one time. The chain joins TRBV3-1 (or the pseudogene TRBV3-2) to TRBJ1-1; the match to TRBD1 covers 9 bases. From germline, CDR1 is LGHDT and CDR2 YNNKEL (reference sequence). V shed 3 bases, J shed 3 bases, and the junction held 2 bases outside the gene matches. The CDR3 contains 14 residues. CDR3 in amino acids: CASSHWTGDTEAFF. The CDR3 DNA sequence: TGTGCCAGCAGCCATTGGACAGGGGACACTGAAGCTTTCTTT.

This chain uses TRBV6-5 with TRBJ1-2; D not resolved. Germline CDR1 is MNHEY and CDR2 is SVGAGI. Trimming shortened V by 0 bases and J by 12 bases, and 14 bases separated the two germline ends. This CDR3 is built from 13 residues. The CDR3 DNA is TGTGCCAGCAGTTACTCGAGTCCGCCCGCCCACACCTTC. Protein sequence: CASSYSSPPAHTF.

The CDR3 is CASSLGADSGNTIYF. DNA for the CDR3: TGCGCCAGCAGCTTAGGTGCAGACAGTGGAAACACCATATATTTT. The rearrangement uses TRBV5-1 and TRBJ1-3, with D possibly TRBD1 on 5 matching bases. The CDR3 length is 15 residues. CDR1 is SGHRS and CDR2 is YFSETQ in the germline V gene. V was trimmed by 2 bases and J by 3 bases, leaving 12 bases between them.

The chain combines TRBV5-5 with TRBJ2-7, with D perhaps assigned TRBD1 or TRBD2 (5 bases each). Germline V gene data show CDR1 as SGHKS and CDR2 as YYEKEE (reference sequence). The CDR3 has 15 residues. Trimming took off 2 bases at V and 0 bases at J, with 12 bases between the two ends. CDR3 amino acids: CASSLLGTNSYEQYF. CDR3 in DNA: TGTGCCAGCAGCTTACTGGGGACCAACTCCTACGAGCAGTACTTC.

This chain joins TRBV19 and TRBJ1-1; D not resolved. This CDR3 has 13 residues. The V end lost 8 bases, the J end lost 5 bases, and 15 bases lay between the germline ends. CDR1 LNHDA and CDR2 SQIVND come from the germline V gene (reference sequence). As DNA, the CDR3 is TGTGCCAGTTCCAGTAGTTTAGGGACTGAAGCTTTCTTT. This gives the protein CASSSSLGTEAFF.